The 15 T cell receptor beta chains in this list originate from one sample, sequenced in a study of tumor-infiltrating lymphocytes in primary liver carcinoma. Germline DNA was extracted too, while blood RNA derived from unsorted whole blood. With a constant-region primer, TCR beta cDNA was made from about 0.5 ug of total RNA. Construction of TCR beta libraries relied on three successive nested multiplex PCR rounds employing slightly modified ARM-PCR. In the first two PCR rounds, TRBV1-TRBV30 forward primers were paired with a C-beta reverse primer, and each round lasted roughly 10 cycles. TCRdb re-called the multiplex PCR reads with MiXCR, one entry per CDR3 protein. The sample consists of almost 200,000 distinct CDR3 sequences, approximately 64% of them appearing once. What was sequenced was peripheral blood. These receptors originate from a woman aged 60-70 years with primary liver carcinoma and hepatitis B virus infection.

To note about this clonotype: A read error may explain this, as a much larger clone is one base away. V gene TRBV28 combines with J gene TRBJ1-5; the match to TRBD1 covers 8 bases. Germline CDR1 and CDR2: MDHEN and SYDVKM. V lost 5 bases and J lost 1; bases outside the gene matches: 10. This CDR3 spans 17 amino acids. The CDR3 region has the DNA TGTGCCAGCAGTCCCAGCCGCGGACAGGGCAGCAATCAGCCCCAGCATTTT. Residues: CASSPSRGQGSNQPQHF.

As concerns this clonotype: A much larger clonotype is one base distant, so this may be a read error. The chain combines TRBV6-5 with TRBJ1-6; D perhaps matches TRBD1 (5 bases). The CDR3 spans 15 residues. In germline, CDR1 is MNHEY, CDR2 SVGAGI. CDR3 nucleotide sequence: TGTGCCAGCAGTTACTCCGCTCAGGGAAATTCACCCATCCACTTT. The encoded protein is CASSYSAQGNSPIHF.

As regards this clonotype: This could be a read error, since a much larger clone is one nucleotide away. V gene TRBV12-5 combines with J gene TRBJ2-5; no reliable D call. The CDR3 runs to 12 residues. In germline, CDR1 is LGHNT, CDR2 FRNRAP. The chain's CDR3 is CASSFHQETQYF. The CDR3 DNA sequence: TGTGCTAGTAGTTTCCATCAAGAGACCCAGTACTTC. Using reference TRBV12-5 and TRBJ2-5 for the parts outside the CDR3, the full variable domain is DARVTQTPRHKVTEMGQEVTMRCQPILGHNTVFWYRQTMMQGLELLAYFRNRAPLDDSGMPKDRFSAEMPDATLATLKIQPSEPRDSAVYFCASSFHQETQYFGPGTRLLVL.

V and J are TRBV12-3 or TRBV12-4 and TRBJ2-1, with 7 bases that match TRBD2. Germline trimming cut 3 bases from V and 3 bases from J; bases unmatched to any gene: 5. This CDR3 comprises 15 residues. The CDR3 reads CASSLWTRGYNEQFF. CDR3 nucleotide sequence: TGTGCCAGCAGTTTGTGGACTAGAGGCTACAATGAGCAGTTCTTC.

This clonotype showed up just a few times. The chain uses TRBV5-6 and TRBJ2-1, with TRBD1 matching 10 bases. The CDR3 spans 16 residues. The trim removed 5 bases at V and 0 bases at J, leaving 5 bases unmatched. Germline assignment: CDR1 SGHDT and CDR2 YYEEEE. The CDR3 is CASRLGQGSSYNEQFF. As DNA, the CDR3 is TGTGCCAGCAGGCTGGGACAGGGGAGCTCCTACAATGAGCAGTTCTTC.

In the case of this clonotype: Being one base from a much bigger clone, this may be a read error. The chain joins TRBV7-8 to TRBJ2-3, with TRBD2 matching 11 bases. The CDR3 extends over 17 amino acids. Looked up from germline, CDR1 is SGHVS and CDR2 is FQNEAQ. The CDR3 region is CTSSYSGRGRGTDTQYF. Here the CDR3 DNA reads TGTACCAGCAGCTATAGCGGGAGGGGGCGGGGGACAGATACGCAGTATTTT.

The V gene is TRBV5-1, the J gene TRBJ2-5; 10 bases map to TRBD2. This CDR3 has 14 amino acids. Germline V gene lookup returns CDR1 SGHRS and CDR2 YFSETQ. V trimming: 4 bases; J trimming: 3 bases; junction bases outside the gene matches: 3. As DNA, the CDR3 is TGCGCCAGCAGCCGGGGACTAGCGAAAGAGACCCAGTACTTC. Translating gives CASSRGLAKETQYF.

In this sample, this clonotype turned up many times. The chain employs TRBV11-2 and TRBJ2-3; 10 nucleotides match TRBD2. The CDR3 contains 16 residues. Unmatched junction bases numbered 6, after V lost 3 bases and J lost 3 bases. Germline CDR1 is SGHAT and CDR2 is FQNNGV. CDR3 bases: TGTGCCAGCAGCTTTCTAGCGGGAGATCAAACAGATACGCAGTATTTT. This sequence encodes CASSFLAGDQTDTQYF.

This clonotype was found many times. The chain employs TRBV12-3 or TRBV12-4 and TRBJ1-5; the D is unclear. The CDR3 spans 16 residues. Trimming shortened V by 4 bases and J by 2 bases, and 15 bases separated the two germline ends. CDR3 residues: CASSSDGAGGNQPQHF. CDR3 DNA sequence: TGTGCCAGCAGTTCTGATGGTGCGGGAGGCAATCAGCCCCAGCATTTT.

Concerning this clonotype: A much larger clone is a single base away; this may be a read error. CDR3 DNA: TGTGTCAGCACCCCGCGGGCAGGTAAATCCTACGAGCAGTACTTC. Its translation is CVSTPRAGKSYEQYF. J is TRBJ2-7 and V is TRBV6-5; the D gene is possibly TRBD2 (5 bases). Germline lookup yields CDR1 MNHEY and CDR2 SVGAGI. The CDR3 loop spans 15 amino acids.

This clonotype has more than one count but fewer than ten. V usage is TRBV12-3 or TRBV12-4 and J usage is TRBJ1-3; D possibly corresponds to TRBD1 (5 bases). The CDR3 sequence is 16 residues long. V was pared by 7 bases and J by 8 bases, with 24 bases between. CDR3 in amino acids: CASTWDLREGEDTIYF. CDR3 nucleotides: TGTGCCAGCACCTGGGACCTTCGGGAAGGGGAGGACACCATATATTTT.

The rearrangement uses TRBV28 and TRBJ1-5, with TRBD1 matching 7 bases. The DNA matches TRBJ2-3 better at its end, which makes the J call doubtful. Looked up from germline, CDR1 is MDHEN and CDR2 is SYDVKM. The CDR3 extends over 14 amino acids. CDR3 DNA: TGTGCCAGCAGCGGGACAGAGAAGATTCAGCCCCAGTATTTT. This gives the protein CASSGTEKIQPQYF.

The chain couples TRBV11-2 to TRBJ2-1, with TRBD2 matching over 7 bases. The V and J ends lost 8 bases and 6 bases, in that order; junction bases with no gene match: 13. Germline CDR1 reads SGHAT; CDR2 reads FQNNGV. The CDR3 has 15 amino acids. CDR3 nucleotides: TGTGCCAGCGGCGCGACTGGCGGGAGTGCCAATGAGCAGTTCTTC. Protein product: CASGATGGSANEQFF. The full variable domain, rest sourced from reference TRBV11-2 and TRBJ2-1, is EAGVAQSPRYKIIEKRQSVAFWCNPISGHATLYWYQQILGQGPKLLIQFQNNGVVDDSQLPKDRFSAERLKGVDSTLKIQPAKLEDSAVYLCASGATGGSANEQFFGPGTRLTVL.

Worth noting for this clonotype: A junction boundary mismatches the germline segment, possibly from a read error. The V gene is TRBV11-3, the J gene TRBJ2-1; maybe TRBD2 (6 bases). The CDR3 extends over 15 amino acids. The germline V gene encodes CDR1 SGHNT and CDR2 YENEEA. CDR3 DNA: TGTGCCTGCAGCTTAGGTGGCCTACTAGCAGGGGAGCAGTTCTTC. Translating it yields CACSLGGLLAGEQFF.

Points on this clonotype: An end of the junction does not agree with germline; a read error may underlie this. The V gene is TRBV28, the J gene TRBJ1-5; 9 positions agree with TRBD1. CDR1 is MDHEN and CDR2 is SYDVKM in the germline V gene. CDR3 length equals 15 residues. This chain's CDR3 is CASSPGQGGVQPRHF. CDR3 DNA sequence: TGTGCCAGCAGCCCGGGACAGGGAGGAGTTCAGCCCCGGCATTTT.